This T cell receptor beta chain was identified in a study of cytomegalovirus exposure and HLA in healthy donors. Study-wide context: A prior analysis found roughly 110 million unique TCR beta sequences from roughly 180 million T cells.

Primers for the PCR totalled 60 Vbeta and 13 Jbeta. Clones were read by immunoSEQ multiplex PCR, and TCRdb kept only the in-frame ones, dropping some. The repertoire holds fewer than 85,000 clones, roughly 70% seen once, with about 12% in the top ten. The V end lost 1 base, the J end lost 1 base, and 7 bases lay between the germline ends. CDR3 length: 14 amino acids. Per the germline V gene, CDR1 is ENHRY and CDR2 is SYGVKD. On this clone itself: Antigen unknown.

General study points: Researchers catalogued roughly 150 TCR beta chains as cytomegalovirus-associated. Some V segments, including TRBV6-2 and TRBV6-3, were excluded as indistinguishable. Several of the most significant clusters were apparently associated with common viral pathogens in a later analysis.

The sequenced sample was PBMCs. The V gene is TRBV10-3, the J gene TRBJ1-1, with D tentatively TRBD1 (5 bases). This TCR was recovered from a woman aged 40 to 50 in good health and CMV-seropositive. The CDR3 here is CAISEWGENTEAFF. In nucleotides, the CDR3 is TGTGCCATCAGTGAGTGGGGGGAGAACACTGAAGCTTTCTTT.